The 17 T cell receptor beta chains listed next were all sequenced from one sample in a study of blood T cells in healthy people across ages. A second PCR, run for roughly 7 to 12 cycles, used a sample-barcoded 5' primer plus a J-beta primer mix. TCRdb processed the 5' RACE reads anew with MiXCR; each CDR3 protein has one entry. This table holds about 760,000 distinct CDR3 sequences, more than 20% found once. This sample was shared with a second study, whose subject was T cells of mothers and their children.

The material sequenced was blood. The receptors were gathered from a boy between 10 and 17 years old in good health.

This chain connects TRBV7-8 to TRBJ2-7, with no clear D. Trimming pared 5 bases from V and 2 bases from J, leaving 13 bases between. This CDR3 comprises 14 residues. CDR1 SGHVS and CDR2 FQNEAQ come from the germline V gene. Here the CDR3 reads CASSLSASAYEQYF. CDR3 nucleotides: TGTGCCAGCAGCCTCTCGGCGTCCGCCTACGAGCAGTACTTC.

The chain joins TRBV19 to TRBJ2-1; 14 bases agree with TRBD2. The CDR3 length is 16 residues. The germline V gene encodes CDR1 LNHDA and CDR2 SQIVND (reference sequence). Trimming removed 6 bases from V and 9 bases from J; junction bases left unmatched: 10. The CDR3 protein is CASRKTSGRAEGEQFF. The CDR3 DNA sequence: TGTGCCAGTAGGAAGACTAGCGGGAGGGCCGAGGGTGAGCAGTTCTTC. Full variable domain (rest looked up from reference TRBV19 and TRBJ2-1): DGGITQSPKYLFRKEGQNVTLSCEQNLNHDAMYWYRQDPGQGLRLIYYSQIVNDFQKGDIAEGYSVSREKKESFPLTVTSAQKNPTAFYLCASRKTSGRAEGEQFFGPGTRLTVL.

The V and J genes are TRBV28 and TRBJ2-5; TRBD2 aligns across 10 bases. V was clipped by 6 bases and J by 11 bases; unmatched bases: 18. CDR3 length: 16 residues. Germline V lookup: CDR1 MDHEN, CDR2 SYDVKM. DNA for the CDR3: TGTGCCAGCAGAAGGGGGCCCAGTCTAGCGGGAGTAGAGCAGTACTTC. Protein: CASRRGPSLAGVEQYF.

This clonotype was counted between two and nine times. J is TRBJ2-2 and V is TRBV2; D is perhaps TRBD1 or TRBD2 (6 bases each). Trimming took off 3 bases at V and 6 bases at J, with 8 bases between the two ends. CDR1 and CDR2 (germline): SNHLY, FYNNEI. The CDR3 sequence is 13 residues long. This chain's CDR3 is CASSDRGAGELFF. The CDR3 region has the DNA TGTGCCAGCAGTGATAGGGGGGCCGGGGAGCTGTTTTTT.

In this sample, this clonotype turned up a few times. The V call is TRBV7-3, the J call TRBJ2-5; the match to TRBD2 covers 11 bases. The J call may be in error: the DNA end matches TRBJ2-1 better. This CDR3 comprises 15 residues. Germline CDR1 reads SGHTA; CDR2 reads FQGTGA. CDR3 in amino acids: CASSLGLAEGSEQFF. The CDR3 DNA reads TGTGCCAGCAGCTTGGGACTAGCGGAGGGTAGTGAGCAGTTCTTC.

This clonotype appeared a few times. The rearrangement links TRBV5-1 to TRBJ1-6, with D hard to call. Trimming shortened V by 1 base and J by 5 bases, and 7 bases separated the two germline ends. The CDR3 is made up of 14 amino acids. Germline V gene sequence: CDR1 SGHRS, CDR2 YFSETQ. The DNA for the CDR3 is TGCGCCAGCAGCTTGTTCCAGGATAATTCACCCCTCCACTTT. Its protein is CASSLFQDNSPLHF.

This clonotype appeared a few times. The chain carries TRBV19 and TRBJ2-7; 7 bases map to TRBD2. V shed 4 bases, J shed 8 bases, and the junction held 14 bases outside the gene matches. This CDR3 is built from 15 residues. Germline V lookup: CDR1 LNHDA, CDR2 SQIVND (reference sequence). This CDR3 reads CASSSPGAVGGKQYF. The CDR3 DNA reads TGTGCCAGTAGTAGCCCCGGGGCAGTCGGGGGGAAGCAGTACTTC.

CDR3 residues: CASGDTTGAKNIQYF. The CDR3 coding sequence is TGTGCCAGCGGGGACACGACGGGAGCCAAAAACATTCAGTACTTC. This chain links TRBV28 with TRBJ2-4, with D possibly TRBD1 on 6 matching bases. Trimming stripped 8 bases from V and 0 bases from J, with 14 bases between. This CDR3 has 15 residues. Germline V CDR1 and CDR2: MDHEN, SYDVKM.

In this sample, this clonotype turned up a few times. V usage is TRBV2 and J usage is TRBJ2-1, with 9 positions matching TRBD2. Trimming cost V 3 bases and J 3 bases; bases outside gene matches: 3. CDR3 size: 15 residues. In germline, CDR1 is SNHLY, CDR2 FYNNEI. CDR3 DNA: TGTGCCAGCAGTGACCGACTAGCGGTCTACAATGAGCAGTTCTTC. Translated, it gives CASSDRLAVYNEQFF.

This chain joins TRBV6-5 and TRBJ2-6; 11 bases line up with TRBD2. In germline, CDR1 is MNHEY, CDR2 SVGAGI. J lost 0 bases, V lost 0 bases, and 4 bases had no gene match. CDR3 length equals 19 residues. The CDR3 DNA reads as TGTGCCAGCAGTTACTCGGTTGGACTAGCGGGCTCTGGGGCCAACGTCCTGACTTTC. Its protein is CASSYSVGLAGSGANVLTF.

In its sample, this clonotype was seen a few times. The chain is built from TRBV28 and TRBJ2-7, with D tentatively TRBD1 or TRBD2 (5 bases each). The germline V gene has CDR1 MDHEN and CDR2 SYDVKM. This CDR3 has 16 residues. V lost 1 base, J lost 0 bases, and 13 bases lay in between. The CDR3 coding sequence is TGTGCCAGCAGTTTATTTCGGGGCCCTAGCTCCTACGAGCAGTACTTC. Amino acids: CASSLFRGPSSYEQYF.

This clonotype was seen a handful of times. CDR3 loop: CASSFGTGVSIQPQHF. CDR3 DNA: TGTGCCAGCAGTTTTGGGACAGGGGTTTCTATACAGCCCCAGCATTTT. V usage is TRBV28 and J usage is TRBJ1-5, with TRBD1 matching over 10 bases. CDR3 size: 16 residues. CDR1 MDHEN and CDR2 SYDVKM come from the germline V gene. Trimming at V came to 3 bases and at J to 7 bases, leaving 9 bases not matched to a gene.

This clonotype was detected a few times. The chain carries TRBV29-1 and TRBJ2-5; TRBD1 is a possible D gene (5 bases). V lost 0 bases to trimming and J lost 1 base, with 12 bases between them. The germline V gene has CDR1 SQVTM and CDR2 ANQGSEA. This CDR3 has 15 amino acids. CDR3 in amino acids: CSVEEQDKFQETQYF. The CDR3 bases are TGCAGCGTTGAAGAGCAGGACAAATTCCAAGAGACCCAGTACTTC.

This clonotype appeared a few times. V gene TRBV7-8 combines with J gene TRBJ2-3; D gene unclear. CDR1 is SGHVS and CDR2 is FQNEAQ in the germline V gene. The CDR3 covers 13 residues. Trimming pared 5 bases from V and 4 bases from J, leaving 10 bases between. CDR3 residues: CASSPRVADTQYF. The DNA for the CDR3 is TGTGCCAGCAGCCCCCGGGTCGCAGATACGCAGTATTTT.

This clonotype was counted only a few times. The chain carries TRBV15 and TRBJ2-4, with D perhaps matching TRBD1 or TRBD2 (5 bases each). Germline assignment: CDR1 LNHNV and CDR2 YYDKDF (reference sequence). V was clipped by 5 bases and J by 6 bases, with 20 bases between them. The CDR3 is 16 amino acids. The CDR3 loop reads CATSGLGRTYRNIQYF. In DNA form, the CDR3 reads TGTGCCACCAGCGGACTTGGTCGGACATATAGAAACATTCAGTACTTC. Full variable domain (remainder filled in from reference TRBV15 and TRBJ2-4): DAMVIQNPRYQVTQFGKPVTLSCSQTLNHNVMYWYQQKSSQAPKLLFHYYDKDFNNEADTPDNFQSRRPNTSFCFLDIRSPGLGDTAMYLCATSGLGRTYRNIQYFGAGTRLSVL.

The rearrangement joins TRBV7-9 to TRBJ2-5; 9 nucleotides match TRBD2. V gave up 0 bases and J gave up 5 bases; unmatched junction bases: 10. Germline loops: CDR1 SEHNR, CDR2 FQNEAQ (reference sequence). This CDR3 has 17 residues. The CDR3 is CASSLALNSGRTETQYF. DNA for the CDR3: TGTGCCAGCAGCTTAGCGCTGAATAGCGGGAGAACCGAGACCCAGTACTTC.

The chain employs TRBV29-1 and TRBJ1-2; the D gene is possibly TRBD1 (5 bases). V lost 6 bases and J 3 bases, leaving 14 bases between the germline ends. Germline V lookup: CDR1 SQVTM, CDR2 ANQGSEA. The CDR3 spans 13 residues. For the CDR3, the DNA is TGCAGCGTCTTTCAGGGTCGGGACTATGGCTACACCTTC. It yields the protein CSVFQGRDYGYTF.